A single sample gave rise to the 26 T cell receptor beta chains below, sequenced in a study of blood T cell repertoires in COVID-19. Sequenced by immunoSEQ multiplex PCR; TCRdb stores in-frame clones only, minus some. The table includes approximately 260,000 clones, approximately 79% detected once. The sample consisted of peripheral blood. These receptors all come from a woman of 80 years or more with active or convalescent COVID-19.

The table lists this clone with a count of one. The chain has TRBV30 and TRBJ2-4, with D possibly matching TRBD1 (6 bases). Germline CDR1 and CDR2: GTSNPN and SVGIG (reference sequence). The CDR3 loop spans 16 amino acids. Trimming removed 1 base at V and 0 bases at J, with 13 bases between. CDR3 region: CAWSGQDLLAKNIQYF. The CDR3 nucleotides read TGTGCCTGGAGTGGACAGGACTTACTAGCCAAAAACATTCAGTACTTC.

The chain is built from TRBV4-1 and TRBJ1-5, with 8 bases that match TRBD1. The V segment lost 3 bases and the J segment 3 bases; nucleotides outside the gene matches: 4. CDR3 length equals 15 residues. The germline CDR1 and CDR2 sequences are MGHRA and YSYEKL. The CDR3 nucleotides read TGCGCCAGCAGCCAGGTGACAGGGGCCAATCAGCCCCAGCATTTT. This codes for CASSQVTGANQPQHF.

The genes are TRBV28 and TRBJ2-5; D call uncertain. Looked up from germline, CDR1 is MDHEN and CDR2 is SYDVKM. The CDR3 has 14 residues. Trimming took off 4 bases at V and 5 bases at J, with 14 bases between the two ends. The CDR3 reads CASSYLGRWETQYF. The CDR3 DNA is TGTGCCAGCAGTTACCTTGGCCGATGGGAGACCCAGTACTTC.

This clone was detected ten times or more. The chain joins TRBV5-1 to TRBJ2-1; a possible D gene is TRBD2 (5 bases). This CDR3 spans 16 amino acids. V lost 4 bases, J lost 0 bases, and 14 bases lay in between. In germline, CDR1 is SGHRS, CDR2 YFSETQ. CDR3 in amino acids: CASSAALVSSYNEQFF. As DNA, the CDR3 is TGCGCCAGCAGCGCGGCACTAGTTAGCTCCTACAATGAGCAGTTCTTC. The whole variable domain, remainder taken from reference TRBV5-1 and TRBJ2-1, is KAGVTQTPRYLIKTRGQQVTLSCSPISGHRSVSWYQQTPGQGLQFLFEYFSETQRNKGNFPGRFSGRQFSNSRSEMNVSTLELGDSALYLCASSAALVSSYNEQFFGPGTRLTVL.

J is TRBJ2-7 and V is TRBV27; D possibly corresponds to TRBD2 (7 bases). The V gene lost 6 bases and the J gene lost 5 bases, with 17 bases spanning the gap. The CDR3 runs to 14 residues. CDR1 MNHEY and CDR2 SMNVEV come from the germline V gene (reference sequence). The DNA of the CDR3 is TGTGCCAGCAGAGGGGCGCCGGGGGGCCACGAGCAGTACTTC. This codes for CASRGAPGGHEQYF.

The chain employs TRBV4-1 and TRBJ1-5; unclear D gene. The ends were cut back, 0 bases at V and 4 bases at J, with 10 bases in the middle. The V gene's germline CDR1 is MGHRA and CDR2 YSYEKL. The CDR3 has 15 residues. The CDR3 region has the DNA TGCGCCAGCAGCCAAGATGGGCAGCCGAATCAGCCCCAGCATTTT. This translates into CASSQDGQPNQPQHF.

The chain employs TRBV2 and TRBJ2-4, with D tentatively TRBD2 (6 bases). V lost 8 bases and J lost 6, with 14 bases in between. This CDR3 is 13 amino acids long. Germline V gene data show CDR1 as SNHLY and CDR2 as FYNNEI. The CDR3 DNA reads TGTGCCAGCCGTCGAGTGGGAGGAAACATTCAGTACTTC. It codes for CASRRVGGNIQYF.

The chain combines TRBV7-6 with TRBJ2-5; D not certain. V lost 5 bases and J lost 2, with 9 bases in between. CDR1 is SGHVS, CDR2 FNYEAQ, per germline. The CDR3 consists of 13 residues. DNA for the CDR3: TGTGCCAGCAGCCCGCTAAAGCAAGAGACCCAGTACTTC. This sequence encodes CASSPLKQETQYF.

Regarding this clone: The junction differs from germline at one of its ends, possibly a read error. The V call is TRBV18, the J call TRBJ2-5; 7 bases match TRBD2. The length of the CDR3 is 14 residues. The germline CDR1 and CDR2 sequences are KGHSH and LQKENI. The CDR3 here is CASSPLLATETQYF. The CDR3 nucleotides read TGTGCCAGCTCGCCACTACTAGCGACGGAGACCCAGTACTTC.

This chain connects TRBV19 to TRBJ2-7; 10 bases line up with TRBD1. The CDR3 totals 14 residues. Germline-derived CDR1 and CDR2 are LNHDA and SQIVND (reference sequence). J was trimmed by 6 bases and V by 6 bases; bases with no gene match: 8. CDR3 DNA: TGTGCCAGTAGACCGACAGGGGGCCGGGTCGAGCAGTACTTC. Its translation: CASRPTGGRVEQYF.

The chain joins TRBV7-2 to TRBJ2-1, with a possible D match to TRBD2 (6 bases). This CDR3 contains 15 residues. V gave up 5 bases and J gave up 3 bases, with 14 bases separating them. Germline-derived CDR1 and CDR2 are SGHTA and FQGNSA. Here the CDR3 reads CASSARFSGYNEQFF. The CDR3 region has the DNA TGTGCCAGCAGCGCCCGTTTTAGCGGCTACAATGAGCAGTTCTTC.

The chain recombines TRBV19 with TRBJ1-1; tentative D call: TRBD1 (6 bases). CDR3 length equals 14 residues. Germline CDR1 and CDR2: LNHDA and SQIVND (reference sequence). V shed 4 bases and J shed 2 bases, with 11 bases lying between them. The CDR3 reads CASSTGQTNTEAFF. The CDR3 nucleotides read TGTGCCAGTAGTACCGGACAGACCAACACTGAAGCTTTCTTT.

The chain is built from TRBV11-3 and TRBJ2-3, with D possibly being TRBD2 (6 bases). The germline V and J ends were trimmed by 7 bases and 2 bases, with 16 bases remaining between them. Looked up from germline, CDR1 is SGHNT and CDR2 is YENEEA. CDR3 length equals 15 residues. The chain's CDR3 is CASNSHSGNTDTQYF. CDR3 sequence (DNA): TGTGCCAGCAACAGCCATAGCGGCAACACAGATACGCAGTATTTT.

The chain joins TRBV20-1 to TRBJ2-5, with TRBD2 matching over 8 bases. Germline V gives CDR1 DFQATT, CDR2 SNEGSKA (reference sequence). This CDR3 spans 15 amino acids. V shed 3 bases, J shed 2 bases, and the junction held 8 bases outside the gene matches. CDR3 protein: CSASWAGGPQETQYF. The CDR3 DNA sequence: TGCAGTGCTAGTTGGGCGGGAGGACCGCAAGAGACCCAGTACTTC.

The V call is TRBV24-1, the J call TRBJ2-1; possible D gene TRBD2, 5 bases. CDR1 is KGHDR, CDR2 SFDVKD, per germline. The CDR3 has 14 amino acids. V lost 5 bases to trimming and J lost 2 bases, with 9 bases between them. CDR3 protein: CATSAVGTYNEQFF. The DNA for the CDR3 is TGTGCCACCAGTGCCGTCGGGACCTACAATGAGCAGTTCTTC.

With respect to this clone: Additional DNA sequences in this sample encode the identical CDR3. The chain joins TRBV2 to TRBJ1-6, with 9 bases aligning to TRBD1. The CDR3 covers 13 residues. V lost 6 bases to trimming and J lost 8 bases; unmatched junction nucleotides: 2. The germline gives CDR1 SNHLY, CDR2 FYNNEI. CDR3 loop: CASRDRGDSPLHF. The CDR3 DNA sequence: TGTGCCAGCAGGGACAGGGGTGATTCACCCCTCCACTTT.

V and J are TRBV20-1 and TRBJ2-1; D might be TRBD2 (5 bases). The CDR3 covers 13 residues. In germline, CDR1 is DFQATT, CDR2 SNEGSKA (reference sequence). Trimming shortened V by 3 bases and J by 6 bases, and 12 bases separated the two germline ends. CDR3 sequence: CSASGLESNEQFF. The CDR3 DNA is TGCAGTGCTAGTGGACTGGAATCCAATGAGCAGTTCTTC.

This chain's CDR3 is CASSIQLPSTDTQYF. The CDR3 nucleotides read TGTGCCAGCAGCATACAGCTACCTAGCACAGATACGCAGTATTTT. This chain uses TRBV6-5 with TRBJ2-3; unclear D gene. The CDR3 length is 15 residues. Trimming left V 6 bases short and J 0 bases short, with 13 bases between. Germline V gives CDR1 MNHEY, CDR2 SVGAGI.

J is TRBJ1-6 and V is TRBV5-1; D not certain. Germline CDR1 and CDR2: SGHRS and YFSETQ. V lost 0 bases and J 4 bases, leaving 5 bases between the germline ends. The CDR3 is 14 residues long. CDR3 protein: CASSLDGYNSPLHF. The CDR3 bases are TGCGCCAGCAGCTTGGACGGGTATAATTCACCCCTCCACTTT.

This clone occurred many times. The chain uses TRBV30 and TRBJ1-1; no reliable D call. From germline, CDR1 is GTSNPN and CDR2 SVGIG (reference sequence). This CDR3 comprises 16 residues. Trimming took off 4 bases at V and 2 bases at J, with 20 bases between the two ends. CDR3 residues: CAWTNKLYQDNTEAFF. The CDR3 DNA reads TGTGCCTGGACTAACAAACTTTATCAGGATAACACTGAAGCTTTCTTT.

This clone came up a few times. V is TRBV19 and J is TRBJ1-1, with no clear D. Trimming left V 4 bases short and J 0 bases short, with 6 bases between. CDR3 length equals 13 residues. The germline gives CDR1 LNHDA, CDR2 SQIVND (reference sequence). CDR3 nucleotide sequence: TGTGCCAGTAGTAAGAGAATGAACACTGAAGCTTTCTTT. It encodes CASSKRMNTEAFF.

V gene TRBV6-2 or TRBV6-3 combines with J gene TRBJ1-5; D is unclear. This CDR3 spans 17 amino acids. Looked up from germline, CDR1 is MNHEY and CDR2 is SVGEGT. Trimming shortened V by 0 bases and J by 9 bases, and 21 bases separated the two germline ends. As DNA, the CDR3 is TGTGCCAGCAGTTACTCCCCGGAGGAGTTCAATCAACGGCCCCAGCATTTT. Its protein is CASSYSPEEFNQRPQHF.

The CDR3 sequence is CASSPNPGTDYGYTF. The CDR3 bases are TGTGCCAGCTCACCAAACCCCGGGACAGACTATGGCTACACCTTC. The chain carries TRBV18 and TRBJ1-2; 7 positions match TRBD1. The CDR3 runs to 15 residues. CDR1 and CDR2 (germline): KGHSH, LQKENI. With V trimmed by 2 bases and J by 3 bases, 6 bases remained unmatched.

The J gene is TRBJ2-7, the V gene TRBV13; 13 nucleotides align to TRBD2. The length of the CDR3 is 18 residues. Trimming took 5 bases from V and 5 from J; bases not matched to a gene: 15. Germline-derived CDR1 and CDR2 are PRHDT and FYEKMQ (reference sequence). The CDR3 is CASSPRTSGGAVENEQYF. The CDR3 DNA is TGTGCCAGCAGCCCTAGGACTAGCGGGGGAGCCGTTGAGAACGAGCAGTACTTC.

The chain employs TRBV5-6 and TRBJ2-5, with 9 bases aligning to TRBD1. The CDR3 totals 14 residues. V gave up 2 bases and J gave up 2 bases; unmatched junction bases: 1. Germline V lookup: CDR1 SGHDT, CDR2 YYEEEE. The CDR3 loop reads CASSFGTGQETQYF. Here the CDR3 DNA reads TGTGCCAGCAGCTTTGGGACAGGGCAAGAGACCCAGTACTTC.

This clone was counted once. The chain employs TRBV24-1 and TRBJ1-2; TRBD1 matches at 7 bases. The CDR3 is 14 amino acids. Germline V gives CDR1 KGHDR, CDR2 SFDVKD. With V trimmed by 4 bases and J by 2 bases, 3 bases remained unmatched. CDR3 residues: CATSDQQGNYGYTF. In nucleotides, the CDR3 is TGTGCCACCAGTGACCAACAGGGGAACTATGGCTACACCTTC.